The present T cell receptor beta chain was sequenced within a study of CD8 T cells in ankylosing spondylitis. Quantitative barcoded 5'-RACE was used to prepare TCR beta libraries. TCRdb itself ran the 5' RACE reads through MiXCR, one entry per CDR3 protein. The profile covers around 430,000 distinct CDR3 sequences, with roughly 17% appearing a single time and 1% taken by the ten largest. General study results and limits: Ankylosing spondylitis blood appeared to be characterized by a TCR beta motif of 7 to 9 highly homologous variants. Significant enrichment of disease-linked clones was reportedly seen in matched ankylosing spondylitis synovial fluid. Within peripheral blood, clones linked to disease were CD8+ and relatively rare.

Losses at the gene ends were 4 bases for V and 3 bases for J; bases not matched to a gene: 8. The germline gives CDR1 SGDLS, CDR2 YYNGEE. There are 15 residues in the CDR3. Comments on this clonotype: What it binds is not known.

This chain joins TRBV9 and TRBJ1-1, with TRBD1 identical over 8 bases. The specimen sequenced was blood, either unsorted or a sorted T cell fraction (not recorded which). This TCR came from a male donor with ankylosing spondylitis. For the CDR3, the DNA is TGTGCCAGCAGCTCGGGACAGGTGAGGGACACTGAAGCTTTCTTT. Translation: CASSSGQVRDTEAFF.